One sample yielded the 22 T cell receptor beta chains listed below, sequenced in a study of blood T cell repertoires in COVID-19. Profiled with immunoSEQ multiplex PCR; TCRdb holds only in-frame clones, not every one. This sample has fewer than 50,000 clones, with just under 75% found just once. Sequencing was carried out using peripheral blood. The receptors were sampled from a man between 65 and 85 years old with COVID-19, enrolled during active disease.

This chain joins TRBV12-5 and TRBJ1-3, with 7 bases that match TRBD1. Germline lookup yields CDR1 LGHNT and CDR2 FRNRAP. The CDR3 covers 15 residues. The junction had 6 bases not matched to a gene; V was cut back by 4 bases and J by 3 bases. For the CDR3, the DNA is TGTGCTAGTGGTTCTGTGTGGACAGGTGGAAACACCATATATTTT. Translating gives CASGSVWTGGNTIYF.

This clone was seen a handful of times. The chain has TRBV7-2 and TRBJ2-5; 9 nucleotides align to TRBD2. This CDR3 has 17 residues. The germline CDR1 and CDR2 sequences are SGHTA and FQGNSA. V gave up 2 bases and J gave up 5 bases; unmatched junction bases: 12. CDR3 sequence reads: CASSLLAGVGLGETQYF. In nucleotides, the CDR3 is TGTGCCAGCAGCTTATTAGCGGGGGTGGGGCTTGGGGAGACCCAGTACTTC.

The chain joins TRBV6-4 to TRBJ1-6, with 7 bases matching TRBD1. The CDR3 is 14 residues long. The J segment lost 9 bases and the V segment lost 6 bases, leaving 8 bases of the junction unmatched. Germline V gene sequence: CDR1 MRHNA, CDR2 SNTAGT. The CDR3 loop is CASSQQGLSSPLHF. In DNA, the CDR3 is TGTGCCAGCAGCCAACAGGGGTTGAGTTCACCCCTCCACTTT.

Remarks on this clone: A read error may account for a junction end that differs from germline. CDR3 protein: CASSITGISEELFF. The CDR3 DNA reads TGTGCCAGTAGTATAACAGGAATTTCTGAAGAACTGTTTTTT. The V gene is TRBV19, the J gene TRBJ1-4; D is perhaps TRBD1 (5 bases). The CDR3 sequence is 14 residues long. Germline lookup yields CDR1 LNHDA and CDR2 SQIVND (reference sequence).

The rearrangement joins TRBV24-1 to TRBJ2-3; D uncertain. The germline V gene has CDR1 KGHDR and CDR2 SFDVKD. The CDR3 loop spans 14 amino acids. V was trimmed by 4 bases and J by 4 bases, leaving 11 bases between them. The CDR3 region has the DNA TGTGCCACCAGTGACCCGAAGCTAGCAGATACGCAGTATTTT. Encoded protein: CATSDPKLADTQYF.

J is TRBJ1-3 and V is TRBV3-1 (or the pseudogene TRBV3-2); possibly TRBD1 for D (6 bases). Germline CDR1 LGHDT, CDR2 YNNKEL (reference sequence). Trimming left V 3 bases short and J 1 base short, with 13 bases between. This CDR3 has 16 amino acids. The CDR3: CASSHATGWSGNTIYF. The CDR3 coding sequence is TGTGCCAGCAGCCACGCCACAGGGTGGTCTGGAAACACCATATATTTT.

V and J are TRBV7-9 and TRBJ1-5; TRBD1 is a possible D gene (5 bases). V lost 5 bases to trimming and J lost 0 bases, with 11 bases between them. CDR1 is SEHNR and CDR2 is FQNEAQ in the germline V gene (reference sequence). This CDR3 has 15 residues. The CDR3 protein is CASSPRGGSNQPQHF. CDR3 coding DNA: TGTGCCAGCAGCCCTCGGGGGGGTAGCAATCAGCCCCAGCATTTT.

J is TRBJ1-1 and V is TRBV27; a possible D gene is TRBD1 (6 bases). The V end lost 5 bases, the J end lost 6 bases, and 16 bases lay between the germline ends. CDR1 and CDR2 from the germline V gene are MNHEY and SMNVEV (reference sequence). There are 14 residues in the CDR3. CDR3 residues: CASSPLRRQAEAFF. CDR3 DNA sequence: TGTGCCAGCAGTCCACTCAGGAGACAGGCTGAAGCTTTCTTT.

J is TRBJ1-4 and V is TRBV5-1, with TRBD1 as a possible D gene (6 bases). The CDR3 is made up of 13 amino acids. Trimming removed 0 bases from V and 10 bases from J, with 10 bases in between. The V gene's germline CDR1 is SGHRS and CDR2 YFSETQ. CDR3 in DNA: TGCGCCAGCAGCTTGGCAGGGGCAAGAAAACTGTTTTTT. As protein: CASSLAGARKLFF. The full variable domain, completed using reference TRBV5-1 and TRBJ1-4, is KAGVTQTPRYLIKTRGQQVTLSCSPISGHRSVSWYQQTPGQGLQFLFEYFSETQRNKGNFPGRFSGRQFSNSRSEMNVSTLELGDSALYLCASSLAGARKLFFGSGTQLSVL.

The CDR3 nucleotides are TGCGCCAGCAGCTTGACAGGGAACGCGAACACTGAAGCTTTCTTT. Its protein product is CASSLTGNANTEAFF. The chain combines TRBV5-1 with TRBJ1-1, with a tentative D call TRBD1 (6 bases). There are 15 residues in the CDR3. The germline V gene has CDR1 SGHRS and CDR2 YFSETQ. V gave up 1 base and J gave up 1 base, with 11 bases separating them.

V usage is TRBV5-1 and J usage is TRBJ2-2; the match to TRBD2 covers 10 bases. Losses at the gene ends were 1 base for V and 5 bases for J; bases not matched to a gene: 8. This CDR3 is built from 17 residues. From germline, CDR1 is SGHRS and CDR2 YFSETQ. The CDR3 loop is CASSLRLAGAWTGELFF. CDR3 in DNA: TGCGCCAGCAGCTTGAGGCTAGCGGGAGCTTGGACCGGGGAGCTGTTTTTT. The variable domain in full, completed from reference TRBV5-1 and TRBJ2-2, reads KAGVTQTPRYLIKTRGQQVTLSCSPISGHRSVSWYQQTPGQGLQFLFEYFSETQRNKGNFPGRFSGRQFSNSRSEMNVSTLELGDSALYLCASSLRLAGAWTGELFFGEGSRLTVL.

This clone was seen many times. The gene calls are TRBV5-6 and TRBJ1-2; 7 bases line up with TRBD1. Germline values: CDR1 SGHDT, CDR2 YYEEEE. The V segment lost 4 bases and the J segment 4 bases; nucleotides outside the gene matches: 7. The CDR3 spans 14 residues. CDR3 region: CASSKTGNLYGYTF. The CDR3 nucleotides read TGTGCCAGCAGCAAGACAGGGAACCTCTATGGCTACACCTTC.

The chain employs TRBV10-3 and TRBJ1-1; 8 nucleotides align to TRBD1. CDR3 size: 13 residues. V was pared by 10 bases and J by 3 bases, with 7 bases of the junction left unmatched. Germline V lookup: CDR1 ENHRY, CDR2 SYGVKD. CDR3 nucleotide sequence: TGTGCCACCCGACCGGGACAGGACACTGAAGCTTTCTTT. It yields the protein CATRPGQDTEAFF.

This clone was detected only a few times. V and J are TRBV10-3 and TRBJ2-7; unclear D gene. V lost 0 bases and J lost 4, with 4 bases in between. The germline V gene has CDR1 ENHRY and CDR2 SYGVKD. The CDR3 has 12 residues. CDR3 amino acids: CAISESSYEQYF. The CDR3 bases are TGTGCCATCAGTGAGTCATCTTACGAGCAGTACTTC.

V usage is TRBV3-1 (or the pseudogene TRBV3-2) and J usage is TRBJ1-1, with a tentative D call TRBD1 (6 bases). The V and J ends lost 0 bases and 1 base respectively, with 6 bases between them. The CDR3 spans 14 residues. CDR1 LGHDT and CDR2 YNNKEL come from the germline V gene (reference sequence). The CDR3 reads CASSQETGNTEAFF. The CDR3 DNA sequence: TGTGCCAGCAGCCAAGAGACAGGGAACACTGAAGCTTTCTTT.

The chain couples TRBV5-1 to TRBJ1-4; maybe TRBD1 (6 bases). The V and J ends lost 2 bases and 8 bases respectively, with 10 bases between them. CDR1 is SGHRS and CDR2 is YFSETQ in the germline V gene. CDR3 size: 13 residues. The DNA for the CDR3 is TGCGCCAGCAGCTTACAGGGTGGCGAAAAACTGTTTTTT. Its protein is CASSLQGGEKLFF.

With regard to this clone: Distinct nucleotide sequences in the sample also encode this CDR3. The chain uses TRBV7-3 and TRBJ2-1, with D hard to call. Germline lookup yields CDR1 SGHTA and CDR2 FQGTGA. V dropped 2 bases and J dropped 9 bases, with 5 bases sitting between them. The CDR3 loop spans 11 amino acids. CDR3 sequence reads: CASSLGREQFF. Here the CDR3 DNA reads TGTGCCAGCAGCTTAGGCCGTGAGCAGTTCTTC.

The chain recombines TRBV7-2 with TRBJ2-7, with TRBD1 matching over 7 bases. The CDR3 runs 15 residues. The ends lost 5 bases at V and 1 base at J; junction bases unmatched: 8. Germline values: CDR1 SGHTA, CDR2 FQGNSA. The CDR3 DNA follows: TGTGCCAGCAGCACGCTCCCAGGGGGTTCCTACGAGCAGTACTTC. Its protein product is CASSTLPGGSYEQYF.

The chain carries TRBV6-1 and TRBJ2-1; D unclear. With 2 bases removed from V and 4 bases from J, the gap between germline ends came to 9 bases. Germline V gene lookup returns CDR1 MNHNS and CDR2 SASEGT. This CDR3 is built from 14 residues. The CDR3 sequence is CASSEIFGYNEQFF. CDR3 bases: TGTGCCAGCAGTGAAATATTCGGGTACAATGAGCAGTTCTTC.

J is TRBJ2-7 and V is TRBV4-1; D is undetermined. The CDR3 loop spans 13 amino acids. Trimming left V 4 bases short and J 0 bases short, with 7 bases between. In germline, CDR1 is MGHRA, CDR2 YSYEKL. The CDR3 here is CASSLAASYEQYF. For the CDR3, the DNA is TGCGCCAGCAGCCTAGCCGCCTCCTACGAGCAGTACTTC.

The genes are TRBV11-3 and TRBJ2-1, with a possible D match to TRBD1 (7 bases). Trimming cost V 9 bases and J 5 bases, with 17 bases left between them. CDR1 SGHNT and CDR2 YENEEA come from the germline V gene. This CDR3 comprises 14 residues. The DNA of the CDR3 is TGTGCCAGTAGTGGAGGGGGCGTTAACAATGAGCAGTTCTTC. Protein sequence: CASSGGGVNNEQFF.

This clone was counted once. The V and J genes are TRBV6-1 and TRBJ1-3; a possible D gene is TRBD1 (5 bases). V was cut by 3 bases and J by 0 bases, with 9 bases left in between. Germline values: CDR1 MNHNS, CDR2 SASEGT. The CDR3 contains 15 residues. The DNA of the CDR3 is TGTGCCAGCAGTGATCAGGGATTCTCTGGAAACACCATATATTTT. This sequence encodes CASSDQGFSGNTIYF.